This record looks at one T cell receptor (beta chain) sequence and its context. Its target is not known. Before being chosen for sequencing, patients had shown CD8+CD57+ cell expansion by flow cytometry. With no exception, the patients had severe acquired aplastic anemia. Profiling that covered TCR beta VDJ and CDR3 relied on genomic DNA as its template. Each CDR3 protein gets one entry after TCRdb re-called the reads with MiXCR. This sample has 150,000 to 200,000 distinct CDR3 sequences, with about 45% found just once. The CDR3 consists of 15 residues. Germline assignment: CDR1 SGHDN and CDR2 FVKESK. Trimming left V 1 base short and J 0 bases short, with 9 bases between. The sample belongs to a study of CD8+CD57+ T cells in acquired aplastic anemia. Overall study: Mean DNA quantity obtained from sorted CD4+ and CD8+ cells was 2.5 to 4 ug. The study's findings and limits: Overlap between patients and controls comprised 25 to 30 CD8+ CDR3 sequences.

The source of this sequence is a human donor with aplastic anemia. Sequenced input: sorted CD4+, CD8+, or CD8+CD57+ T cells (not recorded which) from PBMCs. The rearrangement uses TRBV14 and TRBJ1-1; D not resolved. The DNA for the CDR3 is TGTGCCAGCAGCCAAGGAAGACTCCTGAACACTGAAGCTTTCTTT. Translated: CASSQGRLLNTEAFF.